This entry concerns a single T cell receptor (beta chain). This clonotype has only a few counts. This receptor's antigen is unknown. Per-base qualities were not stored, and no clone one base away is much larger. Libraries were constructed by PCR. TCRdb shows the sequencer as NextSeq 500. Bulk TCR libraries were made following a previously described method, with the TCR primers given in Table S5. The Qiagen AllPrep DNA/RNA kit was used to purify total RNA. Before analysis, reads from multiple sequencing runs of one library were combined. The study's processing was this. Reads were retained only if an exact TCR constant sequence was present, and the retained reads were trimmed to 150 nt and grouped according to their 12-nt molecular barcodes. Reads in each barcode group were sub-clustered using a 15% Levenshtein threshold, and a quality-weighted consensus sequence was built for each RNA molecule. Non-functional sequences were filtered out, along with any lower-count sequence sitting one edit away from another sequence. Barcode sub-clusters with fewer than 20% of the maximum read count were removed, based on fitting two negative binomial distributions. The public reads were reprocessed in TCRdb via fastp at Q25 and MiXCR, keeping in-frame beta chains. Rows with a matching CDR3 protein are joined into one entry that keeps the most common DNA and genes. The V and J calls reflect TCRdb's pipeline rather than the authors' work. The sample table shows nearly 650,000 distinct CDR3 sequences, and over 25% are seen once. Clones ranked in the top ten supply 0.6% to 0.9% of the sample.

The data belong to a study of molecular identifiers for immune sequencing clone quantification (dated by TCRdb to 2016 to 2019). Regarding the study in general: For a replicate experiment, RNA from around 20,000 or 99,000 naive CD8 T cells was divided into five aliquots, of which four were sequenced. This methods study used CD8 T cells to benchmark TCR RNA copy counting and molecular-identifier clustering-based TCR repertoire sequencing (MIDCIRS). The full study reports these points: Spiked-in Jurkat TCR RNA equal to a single cell's worth was reported to be detectable even within 1,100,000 naive CD8 T cells. Without barcode sub-clustering, chimeric consensus sequences inflated TCR diversity; chimeras reached as high as 47%. The naive libraries included spiked-in Jurkat TCR RNA (about 9 copies' worth), and this Jurkat TCR RNA is not part of the donor repertoire. Highly expanded clone sizes could be underestimated because identical TCR molecules may share a barcode. About three recovered TCR RNA copies per cell were obtained by modeling, versus approximately 10 by digital PCR, implying a capture efficiency of approximately 27%. In CMV-specific effector cells, over 99% of molecules were held by clones above 20 RNA copies, whereas under 1% of molecules were held by such clones in naive cells.

Libraries of naive CD8 T cells were built from around 20,000 to 1,000,000 sorted cells, with 10%, 30% or 50% of the purified RNA used. On a BD FACSAria II, naive CD8 T cells were FACS-sorted as CD8+CD4-CCR7+CD45RA+ and collected into RLT Plus buffer. Under 11 TCR copies' worth of Jurkat RNA were spiked into roughly 19,000-1,000,000 naive CD8 T cell samples to test detection sensitivity. CD8 T cells were enriched using RosetteSep CD8+ T Cell Enrichment Cocktail and Ficoll-Paque, and the enriched cells then underwent ACK red cell lysis. Sequenced sample: naive CD8+ T cells from blood, with Jurkat cell RNA spiked in. The cell subset or site label, as the study defines it: FACS-sorted CD8+CD4-CCR7+CD45RA+ naive T cells. This receptor was identified in a human donor in good health. Some libraries in this study had Jurkat cell RNA spiked in.

The CDR3 corresponds to CASSPSKAGVSYNEQFF. The DNA is TGTGCCAGCAGTCCCTCCAAGGCGGGAGTTTCCTACAATGAGCAGTTCTTC. This receptor chain uses TRBV28 and TRBJ2-1; 7 central nucleotides agree with TRBD2. V ends up 5 bases short and J 1 base short, with an unmatched junction base count of 11. Its CDR3 holds 17 amino acids, cysteine through phenylalanine. CDR3 DNA is the only sequence kept; it has 51 bases, read in frame from the first base. Sequences MDHEN (CDR1) and SYDVKM (CDR2) are obtained from the germline V gene.